This T cell receptor beta chain was documented in a study of beta chain features in type 1 diabetes (dated by TCRdb to between 2018 and 2020). Study-level background: Mean age, gender distribution, total cell number and subset yield did not differ between patients and healthy donors. Across all samples, 90 million to 130 million sorted cells were examined, and cell number per subset correlated strongly with RNA yield. In the study, recently diagnosed type 1 diabetes patients and matched healthy donors were compared on the TCRB repertoires of their sorted circulating CD4+ T cell subsets. Naive and central memory subsets were obtained from all 30 or so donors, but regulatory and stem cell-like memory subsets were isolated from only 8 patients and 8 healthy donors.

The High Capacity cDNA Reverse Transcription Kit was used to reverse transcribe all of the isolated RNA, meaning that expressed TCRB transcripts were what got sequenced. Deep immunoSEQ sequencing was applied to naive, central memory and regulatory T cell samples, giving an average of about 3.6 million total reads per sample. Sorted cells were lysed in RLT buffer and RNA was extracted with DNase-treated RNeasy Micro or Mini kits, depending on cell number. To prevent cross-contamination, every cell subset was processed on its own, while patient and healthy donor samples were processed together. TCRB sequences were amplified from cDNA with the immunoSEQ multiplex PCR, producing 87-bp fragments spanning the CDR3 region. The amplicons were sequenced using the Illumina HiSeq platform. The paper's data handling went like this. PCR bias was corrected computationally using synthetic template baselines, and reads within Hamming distance 2 were collapsed, with unmergeable singletons discarded. Reads were aligned against IMGT to assign V, D and J genes, CDR3 length and insertions or deletions at six rearrangement sites. Within each subset, clonotype counts were normalized to sorted cell number, and only after that were true diversity and Gini coefficients computed with the tcR R package. The overlap coefficient, calculated on TCRB nucleotide sequences, was used to quantify repertoire sharing. Imported from immuneACCESS, the table was reduced by TCRdb to in-frame sequences with V and J called. These copies leave out some clones; in studies compared against another copy, an unresolved V gene accounts for under half, and the cause of the remainder is not known. That table furnishes V, J and clone size, whereas the DNA furnished D and trimming. This sample holds about 38,000 clones; almost 65% were observed only once. The ten largest clones take up around 2% of the sample.

Paper-wide results and their limitations: At VDJ recombination sites, patients with type 1 diabetes made fewer insertions and deleted more nucleotides, a pattern implying thymic rearrangement abnormalities. HLA sub-analyses involved small numbers of individuals, so any influence of HLA type on TCRB rearrangement remained unresolved. In all four CD4+ subsets, TCRB CDR3 length was moderately but significantly shorter in type 1 diabetes patients. Sequencing cDNA rather than genomic DNA could over-represent highly expressing activated cells, although activation and CD3 levels did not differ between groups. PCR might favor shorter templates, but patient and control samples were amplified and corrected together, so any skew would affect both groups equally. Naive, central memory and regulatory TCRB repertoires appeared to be more similar among patients than among healthy donors.

Each donor gave one peripheral blood draw, averaging approximately 120 mL, which was collected into heparinised tubes. A BD FACSAria II and a panel including CD45RO, CCR7, CD25, CD127, CD95 and CD27 were used to sort naive, central memory, regulatory and stem cell-like memory CD4+ T cells. Every sorted population had a purity above 95%. Right away, PBMCs were isolated by Lymphoprep density gradient centrifugation and were stained directly, with no culture step. Samples were stained and sorted in pairs, with one healthy donor and one patient per experiment, so that batch effects were minimized. This clone was seen only a few times. Which antigen it targets is not known. Base qualities are not recorded, but no much larger clone differs from it by a single base. Based on the germline V gene, the CDR1 and CDR2 sequences are SQVTM and ANQGSEA. The CDR3, cysteine through phenylalanine, is 13 amino acids long. The entry retains the CDR3 DNA only, 39 bases that are in frame from base 1. The junction shows trimming of 6 bases on V and 0 bases on J, and the gene matches do not reach 1 base of it.

The TCR originated in a woman aged 25-40 years in good health. The sequenced material came from Tregs from blood. The sample's cell subset or site label is to be understood as: regulatory CD4+ T cells. This receptor chain uses TRBV29-1 and TRBJ2-3; 9 central nucleotides agree with TRBD1. Here the CDR3 is given as CSVGTGSTDTQYF. The base sequence is TGCAGCGTGGGGACAGGGAGCACAGATACGCAGTATTTT.